Following are 27 T cell receptor beta chains from one sample sequenced in a study of OX40 agonist ivuxolimab in advanced cancers. Here immunoSEQ multiplex PCR was the method, and the copy in TCRdb shows in-frame clones only, minus some. This table holds more than 85,000 clones, roughly 80% found once. The sample consisted of CD4+ or CD8+ T cells sorted from blood, taken in a trial of the OX40 agonist ivuxolimab. The origin of the receptors is an adult with an advanced solid tumor such as melanoma, head and neck, liver or kidney cancer.

This clone has only a few counts. This chain joins TRBV2 and TRBJ2-1; TRBD2 might be the D (6 bases). There are 14 residues in the CDR3. V was clipped by 5 bases and J by 4 bases, with 12 bases between them. Germline-derived CDR1 and CDR2 are SNHLY and FYNNEI. CDR3 sequence reads: CASSRGGEYNEQFF. As DNA, the CDR3 is TGTGCCAGCAGTCGTGGCGGGGAATACAATGAGCAGTTCTTC.

This clone was detected once. CDR3 coding DNA: TGTGCCAGCAGTACGACTGATCGTGGCAATGAGCAGTTCTTC. Translation gives CASSTTDRGNEQFF. This chain uses TRBV6-6 with TRBJ2-1, with D unresolved. The CDR3 runs 14 residues. In germline, CDR1 is MNHNY, CDR2 SVGAGI (reference sequence). Trimming shortened V by 5 bases and J by 6 bases, and 14 bases separated the two germline ends.

The chain links TRBV6-6 to TRBJ2-7; 7 bases match TRBD1. With 2 bases clipped from V and 4 bases from J, the junction kept 2 bases outside the gene matches. The CDR3 spans 13 residues. CDR1 is MNHNY, CDR2 SVGAGI, per germline (reference sequence). CDR3 sequence: CASSYRQGYEQYF. In nucleotides, the CDR3 is TGTGCCAGCAGTTACCGACAGGGTTACGAGCAGTACTTC.

The genes are TRBV10-3 and TRBJ2-1; 7 positions match TRBD2. Trimming at V came to 6 bases and at J to 9 bases, leaving 14 bases not matched to a gene. This CDR3 spans 15 amino acids. Germline values: CDR1 ENHRY, CDR2 SYGVKD. CDR3 in DNA: TGTGCCATCAGCCCCTTGACAAGGCCGGGAGGTGAGCAGTTCTTC. Encoded protein: CAISPLTRPGGEQFF.

This clone occurred once. The chain uses TRBV28 and TRBJ1-6; D may be TRBD1 (6 bases). The V end was cut by 9 bases, the J end by 0 bases, with 9 bases between. The V gene's germline CDR1 is MDHEN and CDR2 SYDVKM. This CDR3 is built from 14 residues. CDR3 loop: CASRGGSYNSPLHF. CDR3 nucleotides: TGTGCCAGTCGAGGGGGCTCCTATAATTCACCCCTCCACTTT.

The chain links TRBV13 to TRBJ2-7; 7 nucleotides match TRBD2. V lost 5 bases and J lost 1; bases outside the gene matches: 14. There are 17 residues in the CDR3. Germline V gene sequence: CDR1 PRHDT, CDR2 FYEKMQ (reference sequence). The CDR3 region is CASSPSIGRAESYEQYF. The CDR3 DNA reads as TGTGCCAGCAGCCCCTCGATAGGGAGGGCCGAATCCTACGAGCAGTACTTC.

The chain is built from TRBV29-1 and TRBJ1-2; TRBD1 matches at 8 bases. The V segment lost 4 bases and the J segment 4 bases; nucleotides outside the gene matches: 8. The length of the CDR3 is 14 residues. Germline assignment: CDR1 SQVTM and CDR2 ANQGSEA. This CDR3 reads CSVVDREQSYGYTF. For the CDR3, the DNA is TGCAGCGTTGTGGACAGGGAGCAATCCTATGGCTACACCTTC. The full variable domain, in which reference TRBV29-1 and TRBJ1-2 provide the parts outside the CDR3, is SAVISQKPSRDICQRGTSLTIQCQVDSQVTMMFWYRQQPGQSLTLIATANQGSEATYESGFVIDKFPISRPNLTFSTLTVSNMSPEDSSIYLCSVVDREQSYGYTFGSGTRLTVV.

This clone was seen once. J is TRBJ2-5 and V is TRBV7-8; a weak D match, TRBD1 (5 bases). V lost 1 base and J lost 4, with 10 bases in between. CDR3 length equals 14 residues. Germline V gives CDR1 SGHVS, CDR2 FQNEAQ. The CDR3 DNA reads TGTGCCAGCAGCTTAGGTGGTAGGGGAGAGACCCAGTACTTC. Translating gives CASSLGGRGETQYF.

This chain uses TRBV5-1 with TRBJ2-1; 9 bases fit TRBD2. Germline CDR1 and CDR2: SGHRS and YFSETQ. The CDR3 runs 16 residues. J lost 4 bases, V lost 4 bases, and 9 bases had no gene match. CDR3 coding DNA: TGCGCCAGCAGCGCTACGGGACTAGCTCGGTACAATGAGCAGTTCTTC. Translation gives CASSATGLARYNEQFF.

The chain is built from TRBV30 and TRBJ1-2; D unresolved. From germline, CDR1 is GTSNPN and CDR2 SVGIG (reference sequence). This CDR3 is built from 12 residues. Trimming cost V 2 bases and J 10 bases, with 14 bases left between them. CDR3 sequence reads: CAWSTWGGVYTF. DNA of the CDR3: TGTGCCTGGAGTACGTGGGGAGGCGTCTACACCTTC.

The chain is built from TRBV6-5 and TRBJ1-5, with a possible D match to TRBD1 (5 bases). V lost 6 bases, J lost 4 bases, and 13 bases lay in between. Germline assignment: CDR1 MNHEY and CDR2 SVGAGI. This CDR3 region has 14 residues. CDR3 sequence reads: CASSLGVGNQPQHF. In DNA, the CDR3 is TGTGCCAGCAGCCTAGGGGTAGGTAATCAGCCCCAGCATTTT.

V gene TRBV5-6 combines with J gene TRBJ2-7; D remains ambiguous. V was cut by 1 base and J by 5 bases, with 13 bases left in between. The CDR3 has 14 residues. The germline gives CDR1 SGHDT, CDR2 YYEEEE. This chain's CDR3 is CASSLRKAKDEQYF. The CDR3 nucleotides are TGTGCCAGCAGCTTGAGAAAGGCAAAAGACGAGCAGTACTTC.

This chain connects TRBV7-2 to TRBJ2-7, with 7 bases matching TRBD2. Germline CDR1 is SGHTA and CDR2 is FQGNSA. The CDR3 has 14 amino acids. With 6 bases clipped from V and 6 bases from J, the junction kept 11 bases outside the gene matches. The CDR3 nucleotides read TGTGCCAGCAGGCCCACTAGCGATTACGTCGAGCAGTACTTC. Residues: CASRPTSDYVEQYF.

The V and J genes are TRBV28 and TRBJ2-7; the match to TRBD2 covers 10 bases. Germline lookup yields CDR1 MDHEN and CDR2 SYDVKM. This CDR3 has 14 residues. V lost 8 bases to trimming and J lost 5 bases; unmatched junction nucleotides: 9. CDR3 sequence: CASFLTGTSDEQYF. The CDR3 DNA reads TGTGCCAGCTTTCTAACCGGGACTAGCGACGAGCAGTACTTC.

J is TRBJ1-2 and V is TRBV7-9; 7 positions agree with TRBD1. Germline V lookup: CDR1 SEHNR, CDR2 FQNEAQ (reference sequence). CDR3 size: 15 residues. J was trimmed by 8 bases and V by 4 bases; bases with no gene match: 13. CDR3 region: CASSYQGGTVGGYTF. The CDR3 DNA reads as TGTGCCAGCAGCTACCAAGGGGGGACAGTTGGCGGCTACACCTTC.

J is TRBJ2-3 and V is TRBV6-4; 7 bases are a match to TRBD1. Germline CDR1 MRHNA, CDR2 SNTAGT. CDR3 length: 14 amino acids. V was clipped by 2 bases and J by 2 bases; unmatched bases: 1. The DNA of the CDR3 is TGTGCCAGCAGTGACGGGACAGCCACAGATACGCAGTATTTT. Translating gives CASSDGTATDTQYF.

This chain uses TRBV28 with TRBJ2-7; D possibly corresponds to TRBD2 (5 bases). Trimming took off 6 bases at V and 9 bases at J, with 15 bases between the two ends. Germline V gene sequence: CDR1 MDHEN, CDR2 SYDVKM. The CDR3 extends over 12 amino acids. The CDR3 DNA reads TGTGCCAGCAGCTCCTACTCGGCGGGGCAGTACTTC. This sequence encodes CASSSYSAGQYF.

V usage is TRBV27 and J usage is TRBJ2-1; TRBD2 matches 9 bases. J lost 1 base, V lost 0 bases, and 4 bases had no gene match. CDR3 length equals 17 residues. CDR1 MNHEY and CDR2 SMNVEV come from the germline V gene (reference sequence). The CDR3 is CASSLSGGRASYNEQFF. For the CDR3, the DNA is TGTGCCAGCAGTTTATCGGGCGGGAGGGCGTCCTACAATGAGCAGTTCTTC.

The chain has TRBV6-5 and TRBJ2-7, with 11 bases that match TRBD2. Trimming removed 4 bases from V and 8 bases from J; junction bases left unmatched: 7. CDR3 length: 14 amino acids. Per germline, CDR1 MNHEY and CDR2 SVGAGI. Written as DNA, the CDR3 is TGTGCCAGCAGTTTTACTAGCGGGAGTGGCCAGCAGTACTTC. Its protein is CASSFTSGSGQQYF.

This clone was observed a single time. CDR3 sequence reads: CASSRDRERGYTF. CDR3 coding DNA: TGCGCCAGCAGCCGGGACAGGGAACGTGGCTACACCTTC. The genes are TRBV4-1 and TRBJ1-2; TRBD1 matches 9 bases. CDR3 size: 13 residues. Germline loops: CDR1 MGHRA, CDR2 YSYEKL. V was pared by 4 bases and J by 7 bases, with 4 bases of the junction left unmatched.

The CDR3 loop is CASSRGQGYNEQFF. The DNA of the CDR3 is TGCGCCAGCAGCCGTGGACAGGGCTACAATGAGCAGTTCTTC. The chain is built from TRBV5-1 and TRBJ2-1; 8 nucleotides agree with TRBD1. With V trimmed by 4 bases and J by 3 bases, 3 bases remained unmatched. The germline CDR1 and CDR2 sequences are SGHRS and YFSETQ. The CDR3 consists of 14 residues.

CDR3 nucleotides: TGTGCCAGCAGCCGCCAGGGATTAGTGCGGCCCCTCGAGCAGTACTTC. Its translation is CASSRQGLVRPLEQYF. The rearrangement joins TRBV5-4 to TRBJ2-7, with a possible D match to TRBD1 (5 bases). The V end lost 4 bases, the J end lost 6 bases, and 23 bases lay between the germline ends. CDR1 and CDR2 (germline): SGHNT, YYREEE (reference sequence). The CDR3 is made up of 16 amino acids.

This clone was detected once. The J gene is TRBJ1-2, the V gene TRBV28; 10 positions match TRBD1. The CDR3 runs to 15 residues. V lost 4 bases to trimming and J lost 6 bases; unmatched junction nucleotides: 8. In germline, CDR1 is MDHEN, CDR2 SYDVKM. As DNA, the CDR3 is TGTGCCAGCAGTTCACCGGGACAGGGGTCCCATGGCTACACCTTC. It codes for CASSSPGQGSHGYTF.

This clone has a handful of counts. The chain has TRBV6-5 and TRBJ2-7, with D unresolved. The germline CDR1 and CDR2 sequences are MNHEY and SVGAGI. This CDR3 comprises 14 residues. Trimming stripped 8 bases from V and 1 base from J, with 15 bases between. The chain's CDR3 is CASQPHPSSYEQYF. For the CDR3, the DNA is TGTGCCAGCCAACCTCACCCTAGTTCCTACGAGCAGTACTTC.

This chain links TRBV6-1 with TRBJ2-5, with D perhaps TRBD1 (5 bases). Trimming removed 0 bases from V and 5 bases from J, with 13 bases in between. The CDR3 sequence is 15 residues long. Germline-derived CDR1 and CDR2 are MNHNS and SASEGT. The CDR3 loop is CASSEALGRAETQYF. Written as DNA, the CDR3 is TGTGCCAGCAGTGAAGCGCTTGGCAGGGCGGAGACCCAGTACTTC.

The chain recombines TRBV15 with TRBJ2-5; the D gene could be TRBD1 or TRBD2 (6 bases each). This CDR3 spans 16 amino acids. Trimming took off 1 base at V and 1 base at J, with 13 bases between the two ends. The germline V gene encodes CDR1 LNHNV and CDR2 YYDKDF (reference sequence). CDR3 protein: CATSRGGRGGQETQYF. The CDR3 DNA follows: TGTGCCACCAGCAGAGGGGGGCGGGGTGGCCAAGAGACCCAGTACTTC.

The V and J genes are TRBV28 and TRBJ1-6; maybe TRBD1 (5 bases). The V gene's germline CDR1 is MDHEN and CDR2 SYDVKM. The CDR3 is 15 amino acids. V was shortened by 4 bases and J by 11 bases, with 18 bases between the two germline ends. CDR3 DNA: TGTGCCAGCAGTTCGGGGCCGAAGGAGAATCCACCCCTCCACTTT. Protein product: CASSSGPKENPPLHF.